The 22 T cell receptor beta chains in this list originate from one sample, sequenced in a study of radiation and T cells in renal cell carcinoma (TCRdb year 2020). To prepare the library, the immunoSEQ multiplex PCR assay was applied. TCRdb took this table from immuneACCESS and kept in-frame rearrangements with V and J called. Such tables lack part of the clones; where checked against another copy, unresolved V genes explain under half of the gap, and the rest is unexplained. Counted in this sample were around 77,000 clones; around four fifths of them appeared once. The ten largest clones take up more than 2% of the sample. The sample's time point label is to be understood as: blood 4 weeks post-SBRT, at nephrectomy. The sample's treatment or condition label is to be understood as: 15 Gy SBRT to primary tumor, nephrectomy 4 weeks later. The specimen comprised blood, sampled from a patient whose treatment included radiotherapy and nephrectomy. Receptors originate from a woman aged 55-69 years with renal cell carcinoma.

The V gene is TRBV19, the J gene TRBJ2-5, with 11 bases fitting TRBD2. The CDR3 consists of 14 residues. J was trimmed by 2 bases and V by 9 bases; bases with no gene match: 5. Germline V CDR1 and CDR2: LNHDA, SQIVND (reference sequence). The CDR3 protein is CASRTSGLQETQYF. CDR3 coding DNA: TGTGCCAGCAGGACTAGCGGGCTGCAAGAGACCCAGTACTTC.

J is TRBJ1-1 and V is TRBV19; weak D call: TRBD1 (6 bases). The V gene's germline CDR1 is LNHDA and CDR2 SQIVND (reference sequence). The V end was cut by 5 bases, the J end by 5 bases, with 12 bases between. The CDR3 sequence is 13 residues long. The CDR3 DNA sequence: TGTGCCAGTAGTCCGGGGGGCAATACTGAAGCTTTCTTT. Translation: CASSPGGNTEAFF.

V is TRBV5-1 and J is TRBJ2-1; D call uncertain. The CDR3 length is 14 residues. V was pared by 4 bases and J by 1 base, with 9 bases between. Germline V gives CDR1 SGHRS, CDR2 YFSETQ. The CDR3 DNA reads TGCGCCAGCAGCGAGGCGGTGTCCTACAATGAGCAGTTCTTC. Translating gives CASSEAVSYNEQFF.

V gene TRBV5-1 combines with J gene TRBJ2-1; the D is unclear. The CDR3 sequence is 14 residues long. Germline lookup yields CDR1 SGHRS and CDR2 YFSETQ. Between the trimmed V and J ends, which lost 0 bases and 5 bases, there was a span of 9 bases. The CDR3 reads CASSLAAGDNEQFF. CDR3 nucleotide sequence: TGCGCCAGCAGCTTGGCGGCAGGAGACAATGAGCAGTTCTTC.

The chain links TRBV25-1 to TRBJ2-1; TRBD1 aligns across 9 bases. Trimming took 4 bases from V and 4 from J; bases not matched to a gene: 2. Germline loops: CDR1 MGHDK, CDR2 SYGVNS. CDR3 length: 14 amino acids. CDR3: CASSVGQGYNEQFF. DNA of the CDR3: TGTGCCAGCAGTGTCGGACAGGGGTACAATGAGCAGTTCTTC. Filled out from reference TRBV25-1 and TRBJ2-1, the complete variable domain reads EADIYQTPRYLVIGTGKKITLECSQTMGHDKMYWYQQDPGMELHLIHYSYGVNSTEKGDLSSESTVSRIRTEHFPLTLESARPSHTSQYLCASSVGQGYNEQFFGPGTRLTVL.

Comment on this clone: It is likely a read error, because the conserved phenylalanine at the end of the CDR3 is missing. The limits of the CDR3 on the DNA are not certain, so only TCRdb's listed CDR3 is given. The chain combines TRBV6-5 with TRBJ2-7; the table's D call, TRBD2, has no DNA check behind it. Germline V CDR1 and CDR2: MNHEY, SVGAGI. The CDR3 sequence runs 13 residues, both termini included. CDR3 loop: CASSATGTSGGPI.

The V call is TRBV6-4, the J call TRBJ1-2; the match to TRBD1 covers 8 bases. Per germline, CDR1 MRHNA and CDR2 SNTAGT. V gave up 6 bases and J gave up 12 bases; unmatched junction bases: 12. This CDR3 has 13 amino acids. CDR3 bases: TGTGCCAGCAGCCCGACAGGGGTGGACGGCCACACCTTC. Encoded protein: CASSPTGVDGHTF.

The chain carries TRBV5-6 and TRBJ1-3; D gene ambiguous. The CDR3 has 14 residues. V lost 1 base to trimming and J lost 2 bases, with 7 bases between them. The germline CDR1 and CDR2 sequences are SGHDT and YYEEEE. CDR3 loop: CASSLLEPGNTIYF. The CDR3, as DNA: TGTGCCAGCAGCTTGTTGGAACCTGGAAACACCATATATTTT.

The chain has TRBV28 and TRBJ1-1; D ambiguous. This CDR3 contains 13 residues. Germline values: CDR1 MDHEN, CDR2 SYDVKM. V was shortened by 3 bases and J by 1 base, with 6 bases between the two germline ends. The DNA of the CDR3 is TGTGCCAGCAGTTTTACCGAGAACACTGAAGCTTTCTTT. Translating it yields CASSFTENTEAFF.

The V call is TRBV6-5, the J call TRBJ1-6; D unclear. The V gene's germline CDR1 is MNHEY and CDR2 SVGAGI. The CDR3 runs 14 residues. Written as DNA, the CDR3 is TGTGCGACTGCATGGCAGGCTAATAATTCACCCCTCCACTTT. Its protein product is CATAWQANNSPLHF.

In its sample, this clone was seen many times. The V gene is TRBV10-1, the J gene TRBJ2-1, with D hard to call. The germline V gene encodes CDR1 WNHNN and CDR2 SYGVQD (reference sequence). The CDR3 is 11 amino acids. V dropped 6 bases and J dropped 6 bases, with 6 bases sitting between them. Here the CDR3 reads CASSQSNEQFF. The CDR3 nucleotides read TGCGCCAGCAGCCAGTCCAATGAGCAGTTCTTC.

V is TRBV5-4 and J is TRBJ2-7, with D maybe TRBD1 (5 bases). This CDR3 is built from 15 residues. V was pared by 1 base and J by 1 base, with 12 bases between. Germline V CDR1 and CDR2: SGHNT, YYREEE (reference sequence). CDR3 sequence reads: CASSLWQGISYEQYF. CDR3 bases: TGTGCCAGCAGCTTGTGGCAGGGTATTTCCTACGAGCAGTACTTC.

The sample holds many counts of this clone. The rearrangement uses TRBV7-9 and TRBJ1-1; 8 bases match TRBD1. The CDR3 contains 15 residues. CDR1 and CDR2 (germline): SEHNR, FQNEAQ (reference sequence). V shed 3 bases and J 5 bases; nucleotides not matched to a gene: 8. Here the CDR3 reads CASSFYQGAVTEAFF. DNA of the CDR3: TGTGCCAGCAGCTTTTATCAGGGGGCGGTTACTGAAGCTTTCTTT.

The chain combines TRBV6-5 with TRBJ1-2; 8 bases align to TRBD1. The CDR3 runs 13 residues. Germline V lookup: CDR1 MNHEY, CDR2 SVGAGI. The ends lost 6 bases at V and 8 bases at J; junction bases unmatched: 8. The CDR3 coding sequence is TGTGCCAGCAGCTCGGACAGGGTGAGCGGCTACACCTTC. Amino acid sequence: CASSSDRVSGYTF.

This chain links TRBV28 with TRBJ1-5; D is undetermined. The germline V and J ends were trimmed by 6 bases and 7 bases, with 19 bases remaining between them. The germline gives CDR1 MDHEN, CDR2 SYDVKM. The CDR3 extends over 15 amino acids. The CDR3 bases are TGTGCCAGCAGCTCCGTCGGACTGGGAGGACAGCCCCAGCATTTT. This sequence encodes CASSSVGLGGQPQHF.

The CDR3 nucleotides read TGTGCCAGCAGCCGAGAGGGGCCCCAAGAGACCCAGTACTTC. It yields the protein CASSREGPQETQYF. The chain combines TRBV5-4 with TRBJ2-5; D may match TRBD1 or TRBD2 (5 bases each). CDR3 length equals 14 residues. V gave up 4 bases and J gave up 1 base, with 11 bases separating them. The germline gives CDR1 SGHNT, CDR2 YYREEE (reference sequence).

This clone was counted once. J is TRBJ1-1 and V is TRBV11-3; D is unclear. Germline CDR1 reads SGHNT; CDR2 reads YENEEA. The CDR3 totals 13 residues. Trimming removed 4 bases at V and 1 base at J, with 7 bases between. DNA of the CDR3: TGTGCCAGCAGCTCCGATGGGAACACTGAAGCTTTCTTT. The encoded protein is CASSSDGNTEAFF.

The chain couples TRBV5-1 to TRBJ2-4, with 7 bases identical to TRBD1. V lost 4 bases and J lost 6; bases outside the gene matches: 10. The CDR3 is 15 residues long. CDR1 SGHRS and CDR2 YFSETQ come from the germline V gene. This CDR3 reads CASSRTGDSINIQYF. CDR3 bases: TGCGCCAGCAGCCGTACTGGGGACAGTATAAACATTCAGTACTTC. Looking up the rest from reference TRBV5-1 and TRBJ2-4 gives the full variable domain: KAGVTQTPRYLIKTRGQQVTLSCSPISGHRSVSWYQQTPGQGLQFLFEYFSETQRNKGNFPGRFSGRQFSNSRSEMNVSTLELGDSALYLCASSRTGDSINIQYFGAGTRLSVL.

The V call is TRBV27, the J call TRBJ2-5; D is undetermined. TRBJ2-7 matches the DNA end more closely, so the J call is doubtful. The germline CDR1 and CDR2 sequences are MNHEY and SMNVEV (reference sequence). The CDR3 has 14 residues. The CDR3 is CASSLSSLPYEQYF. CDR3 in DNA: TGTGCCAGCAGTTTATCTAGCCTCCCCTACGAGCAGTACTTC.

This chain joins TRBV28 and TRBJ2-7; D remains unclear. V lost 3 bases, J lost 0 bases, and 6 bases lay in between. This CDR3 has 13 amino acids. The V gene's germline CDR1 is MDHEN and CDR2 SYDVKM. The CDR3 nucleotides read TGTGCCAGCAGTTTGGGCGGCTCCTACGAGCAGTACTTC. This codes for CASSLGGSYEQYF.

This clone has more than one count but fewer than ten. V and J are TRBV29-1 and TRBJ2-5; D ambiguous. CDR1 and CDR2 from the germline V gene are SQVTM and ANQGSEA. The ends were cut back, 3 bases at V and 3 bases at J, with 8 bases in the middle. CDR3 size: 12 residues. CDR3 residues: CSVDTEKETQYF. CDR3 nucleotide sequence: TGCAGCGTTGATACGGAAAAAGAGACCCAGTACTTC.

The V and J genes are TRBV29-1 and TRBJ2-4, with D maybe TRBD1 (5 bases). CDR1 and CDR2 (germline): SQVTM, ANQGSEA. The CDR3 is made up of 15 amino acids. Deletions cut 8 bases from V and 0 bases from J, with 17 bases between. The CDR3 reads CSYVGAQLAKNIQYF. In DNA form, the CDR3 reads TGCAGCTATGTAGGGGCCCAATTAGCCAAAAACATTCAGTACTTC.